This T cell receptor (beta chain) was sequenced during a study of OX40 agonist ivuxolimab in advanced cancers. Trimming cost V 4 bases and J 0 bases; bases outside gene matches: 4. In germline, CDR1 is SGHNT, CDR2 YYREEE (reference sequence). The CDR3 has 15 amino acids. Sequenced by immunoSEQ multiplex PCR; TCRdb stores in-frame clones only, minus some. The table shows about 100,000 clones, with 70% to 90% occurring only once. The receptor was derived from an adult with an advanced solid tumor such as melanoma, head and neck, liver or kidney cancer. The sequenced sample was CD4+ or CD8+ T cells sorted from blood, obtained in a trial of the OX40 agonist ivuxolimab. V is TRBV5-4 and J is TRBJ2-1, with 7 bases lining up with TRBD1. CDR3 sequence reads: CASSLTGSSYNEQFF. The CDR3 nucleotides are TGTGCCAGCAGCCTGACAGGGAGCTCCTACAATGAGCAGTTCTTC.